The next 29 T cell receptor beta chains were all read from a single sample in a study of blood T cell repertoires in COVID-19. Using immunoSEQ multiplex PCR, the repertoire was profiled, and TCRdb retains in-frame clones only, with some absent. The data contain under 400,000 clones, around 85% of them seen just once; the ten biggest clones take up about 4.2%. Material for sequencing was PBMCs or T cells enriched from blood (not recorded which). Source of these receptors: a woman in her 40s with acute COVID-19.

This clone turned up a few times. The chain links TRBV6-5 to TRBJ2-2; no reliable D call. CDR1 and CDR2 from the germline V gene are MNHEY and SVGAGI. V was clipped by 5 bases and J by 3 bases, with 13 bases between them. CDR3 length equals 15 residues. The CDR3 sequence is CASSPIELHTGELFF. CDR3 DNA: TGTGCCAGCAGTCCCATTGAGTTGCACACCGGGGAGCTGTTTTTT.

The chain carries TRBV3-1 (or the pseudogene TRBV3-2) and TRBJ2-7; D perhaps matches TRBD1 (6 bases). V was cut by 0 bases and J by 3 bases, with 15 bases left in between. The CDR3 is 16 residues long. CDR1 and CDR2 (germline): LGHDT, YNNKEL (reference sequence). Here the CDR3 reads CASSQEVGQKLYEQYF. The CDR3 nucleotides are TGTGCCAGCAGCCAAGAAGTCGGACAGAAGCTCTACGAGCAGTACTTC.

The chain combines TRBV5-4 with TRBJ2-5; maybe TRBD1 (5 bases). The V end lost 4 bases, the J end lost 5 bases, and 15 bases lay between the germline ends. Germline V gives CDR1 SGHNT, CDR2 YYREEE (reference sequence). The CDR3 loop spans 14 amino acids. CDR3 region: CASSPGHSWETQYF. CDR3 in DNA: TGTGCCAGCAGCCCCGGACACTCCTGGGAGACCCAGTACTTC.

This clone came up once. This rearrangement joins TRBV7-2 to TRBJ2-5, with 8 bases fitting TRBD1. V trimming: 2 bases; J trimming: 5 bases; junction bases outside the gene matches: 7. The germline V gene encodes CDR1 SGHTA and CDR2 FQGNSA. The CDR3 has 15 amino acids. The CDR3 is CASSLKGQVWETQYF. DNA of the CDR3: TGTGCCAGCAGCTTAAAGGGACAGGTGTGGGAGACCCAGTACTTC.

This chain uses TRBV3-1 (or the pseudogene TRBV3-2) with TRBJ1-1; D possibly corresponds to TRBD1 (6 bases). Germline lookup yields CDR1 LGHDT and CDR2 YNNKEL (reference sequence). The CDR3 is 15 residues long. V lost 2 bases and J lost 0, with 10 bases in between. CDR3 protein: CASSQRGGMNTEAFF. CDR3 coding DNA: TGTGCCAGCAGCCAAAGGGGGGGGATGAACACTGAAGCTTTCTTT.

The chain links TRBV5-1 to TRBJ2-7; D gene unclear. The CDR3 loop spans 15 amino acids. The V end was cut by 0 bases, the J end by 2 bases, with 12 bases between. Germline V lookup: CDR1 SGHRS, CDR2 YFSETQ. CDR3 coding DNA: TGCGCCAGCAGCTTGGCTCCCCAAGAGGCCTACGAGCAGTACTTC. Translation: CASSLAPQEAYEQYF.

The chain couples TRBV29-1 to TRBJ2-1, with TRBD1 as a possible D gene (5 bases). The CDR3 runs to 11 residues. The V gene's germline CDR1 is SQVTM and CDR2 ANQGSEA. V was shortened by 6 bases and J by 9 bases, with 12 bases between the two germline ends. CDR3 nucleotide sequence: TGCAGCGTAAGACAGCCAGGTGAGCAGTTCTTC. It yields the protein CSVRQPGEQFF.

V usage is TRBV19 and J usage is TRBJ2-5; 8 nucleotides agree with TRBD1. This CDR3 region has 16 residues. CDR1 is LNHDA and CDR2 is SQIVND in the germline V gene (reference sequence). Trimming removed 3 bases from V and 5 bases from J; junction bases left unmatched: 11. CDR3 loop: CASSISQGAGLETQYF. The CDR3 DNA reads as TGTGCCAGTAGTATTTCCCAGGGGGCTGGGTTGGAGACCCAGTACTTC.

The chain joins TRBV5-5 to TRBJ2-5; 9 bases line up with TRBD1. With V trimmed by 3 bases and J by 5 bases, 5 bases remained unmatched. The CDR3 runs to 14 residues. Germline V gives CDR1 SGHKS, CDR2 YYEKEE (reference sequence). CDR3 DNA sequence: TGTGCCAGCAGCTCGTTAACAGGGGGCGAGACCCAGTACTTC. Its protein product is CASSSLTGGETQYF. Drawing the rest from reference TRBV5-5 and TRBJ2-5, the complete variable domain is DAGVTQSPTHLIKTRGQQVTLRCSPISGHKSVSWYQQVLGQGPQFIFQYYEKEERGRGNFPDRFSARQFPNYSSELNVNALLLGDSALYLCASSSLTGGETQYFGPGTRLLVL.

The genes are TRBV7-9 and TRBJ1-1, with TRBD1 identical over 7 bases. V dropped 11 bases and J dropped 4; count of bases not matched to a gene: 13. Germline V gives CDR1 SEHNR, CDR2 FQNEAQ (reference sequence). This CDR3 is 14 amino acids long. The CDR3 sequence: CAGLTGKTSTEAFF. The DNA of the CDR3 is TGTGCCGGACTGACAGGGAAGACTTCCACTGAAGCTTTCTTT.

On this clone itself: The same CDR3 also results from other DNA sequences found in this sample. The chain uses TRBV10-2 and TRBJ1-5; 7 nucleotides agree with TRBD1. CDR3 length equals 14 residues. V dropped 3 bases and J dropped 2; count of bases not matched to a gene: 1. CDR1 WSHSY and CDR2 SAAADI come from the germline V gene. CDR3 bases: TGCGCCAGCAGTGAAACAGGGGGCAATCAGCCCCAGCATTTT. It is translated as CASSETGGNQPQHF.

V gene TRBV2 combines with J gene TRBJ1-2; 7 bases are a match to TRBD1. CDR1 is SNHLY, CDR2 FYNNEI, per germline. This CDR3 contains 15 residues. The V segment lost 2 bases and the J segment 4 bases; nucleotides outside the gene matches: 7. CDR3 amino acids: CASSEYARDSYGYTF. CDR3 coding DNA: TGTGCCAGCAGTGAATATGCCAGGGACAGCTATGGCTACACCTTC.

CDR3 DNA sequence: TGTGCCAGCAGCCGAGGGACAGGGGTTTTGGATGGCTACACCTTC. It is translated as CASSRGTGVLDGYTF. V usage is TRBV5-4 and J usage is TRBJ1-2, with 10 bases fitting TRBD1. After removal of 4 bases from V and 6 bases from J, the junction contained 9 bases not matched to a gene. This CDR3 has 15 amino acids. Germline V gives CDR1 SGHNT, CDR2 YYREEE (reference sequence).

The CDR3 nucleotides read TGTGCCAGCAGTTACTTCGGGACAGGGGCCTACGAGCAGTACTTC. This gives the protein CASSYFGTGAYEQYF. This chain links TRBV6-6 with TRBJ2-7; 10 bases map to TRBD1. With V trimmed by 1 base and J by 2 bases, 2 bases remained unmatched. Germline V gene lookup returns CDR1 MNHNY and CDR2 SVGAGI (reference sequence). This CDR3 is 15 amino acids long.

J is TRBJ1-5 and V is TRBV15, with 7 bases aligning to TRBD1. The CDR3 length is 16 residues. The V gene's germline CDR1 is LNHNV and CDR2 YYDKDF (reference sequence). Trimming cost V 1 base and J 7 bases; bases outside gene matches: 10. The CDR3 sequence is CATSRGTSTGRQPQHF. DNA for the CDR3: TGTGCCACCAGCAGAGGGACTTCGACAGGGAGACAGCCCCAGCATTTT.

This rearrangement joins TRBV4-1 to TRBJ2-7, with 11 bases that match TRBD1. The CDR3 runs 15 residues. From germline, CDR1 is MGHRA and CDR2 YSYEKL. V gave up 4 bases and J gave up 4 bases; unmatched junction bases: 6. As DNA, the CDR3 is TGCGCCAGCAGCCGCGGGACAGGGGGGTCTTACGAGCAGTACTTC. Protein sequence: CASSRGTGGSYEQYF.

CDR3 in DNA: TGTGCCAGCAGCCAAGATAGGGACAGGGGCCCCGAAGCTTTCTTT. Amino acid sequence: CASSQDRDRGPEAFF. V is TRBV4-2 and J is TRBJ1-1; 10 bases line up with TRBD1. Per germline, CDR1 LGHNA and CDR2 YNFKEQ. Losses at the gene ends were 0 bases for V and 8 bases for J; bases not matched to a gene: 6. The CDR3 runs 15 residues.

This chain connects TRBV11-1 to TRBJ2-1, with 13 bases identical to TRBD2. The germline CDR1 and CDR2 sequences are SGHAT and FQDESV (reference sequence). The CDR3 runs to 15 residues. V lost 5 bases and J lost 7; bases outside the gene matches: 5. This CDR3 is CASSGGLAGNNEQFF. Written as DNA, the CDR3 is TGTGCCAGCAGCGGGGGACTAGCGGGGAATAATGAGCAGTTCTTC.

As concerns this clone: Germline and junction disagree at one end, which may indicate a read error. The chain is built from TRBV18 and TRBJ2-1; D remains unclear. The CDR3 covers 14 residues. Looked up from germline, CDR1 is KGHSH and CDR2 is LQKENI. The CDR3 nucleotides read TGTGCCACCTCAATCTATCTACCCTACAATGAGCAGTTCTTC. It translates to CATSIYLPYNEQFF.

This clone has more than one count but fewer than ten. V and J are TRBV4-2 and TRBJ2-7; TRBD2 agrees at 10 bases. V shed 1 base and J 5 bases; nucleotides not matched to a gene: 11. CDR3 length: 17 amino acids. CDR1 and CDR2 (germline): LGHNA, YNFKEQ. This CDR3 reads CASSQGQAGGPFHEQYF. The CDR3 region has the DNA TGTGCCAGCAGCCAAGGACAAGCGGGGGGGCCGTTTCACGAGCAGTACTTC.

The rearrangement joins TRBV10-3 to TRBJ1-4; no firm D call. Trimming stripped 1 base from V and 0 bases from J, with 6 bases between. Germline V gene lookup returns CDR1 ENHRY and CDR2 SYGVKD. CDR3 length equals 15 residues. CDR3 nucleotides: TGTGCCATCAGTGAGTACGGGGCAACTAATGAAAAACTGTTTTTT. It yields the protein CAISEYGATNEKLFF.

The chain employs TRBV7-2 and TRBJ1-4, with 7 bases identical to TRBD1. This CDR3 spans 15 amino acids. CDR1 is SGHTA and CDR2 is FQGNSA in the germline V gene. The V and J ends lost 0 bases and 10 bases, in that order; junction bases with no gene match: 8. In nucleotides, the CDR3 is TGTGCCAGCAGCTTAGCACATCAGGGGGATGGAAAACTGTTTTTT. It specifies CASSLAHQGDGKLFF.

The sample holds one count of this clone. V and J are TRBV7-3 and TRBJ2-3; 10 positions match TRBD2. The CDR3 has 15 residues. The germline V gene has CDR1 SGHTA and CDR2 FQGTGA. V gave up 5 bases and J gave up 3 bases; unmatched junction bases: 5. For the CDR3, the DNA is TGTGCCAGCAGCAAGACTAGCGGGTTGACAGATACGCAGTATTTT. Translated, it gives CASSKTSGLTDTQYF. Full variable domain (missing parts from reference TRBV7-3 and TRBJ2-3): GAGVSQTPSNKVTEKGKYVELRCDPISGHTALYWYRQSLGQGPEFLIYFQGTGAADDSGLPNDRFFAVRPEGSVSTLKIQRTERGDSAVYLCASSKTSGLTDTQYFGPGTRLTVL.

The rearrangement links TRBV7-6 to TRBJ1-2; D might be TRBD1 (6 bases). The ends were cut back, 4 bases at V and 0 bases at J, with 9 bases in the middle. Germline CDR1 reads SGHVS; CDR2 reads FNYEAQ. CDR3 length: 14 residues. In DNA form, the CDR3 reads TGTGCCAGCAGCTCCGGACAGTCTAACTATGGCTACACCTTC. It is translated as CASSSGQSNYGYTF.

The chain couples TRBV25-1 to TRBJ1-1; D is undetermined. V was trimmed by 1 base and J by 1 base, leaving 4 bases between them. The germline V gene encodes CDR1 MGHDK and CDR2 SYGVNS. CDR3 length equals 13 residues. The CDR3, as DNA: TGTGCCAGCAGTGAATCAGGGAACACTGAAGCTTTCTTT. Translated: CASSESGNTEAFF.

The V gene is TRBV27, the J gene TRBJ1-2; no firm D call. This CDR3 region has 14 residues. The V and J ends lost 3 bases and 7 bases respectively, with 15 bases between them. Germline V lookup: CDR1 MNHEY, CDR2 SMNVEV (reference sequence). CDR3: CASSLRGSKSGYTF. The CDR3 region has the DNA TGTGCCAGCAGTTTGAGAGGGTCCAAGAGTGGCTACACCTTC.

The chain recombines TRBV19 with TRBJ2-1; 7 nucleotides agree with TRBD2. Trimming cost V 3 bases and J 6 bases; bases outside gene matches: 14. Germline CDR1 LNHDA, CDR2 SQIVND (reference sequence). The CDR3 extends over 17 amino acids. The CDR3 region is CASSMTVGLAARNEQFF. The CDR3 DNA is TGTGCCAGTAGTATGACGGTAGGGCTAGCGGCCCGCAATGAGCAGTTCTTC.

This chain links TRBV19 with TRBJ2-7, with D maybe TRBD1 (6 bases). The CDR3 spans 15 residues. Looked up from germline, CDR1 is LNHDA and CDR2 is SQIVND (reference sequence). The V gene lost 3 bases and the J gene lost 7 bases, with 19 bases spanning the gap. The CDR3 sequence is CASSIYRDGPREQYF. CDR3 DNA sequence: TGTGCCAGTAGTATTTACAGGGACGGCCCCAGAGAGCAGTACTTC. The complete variable domain, with remaining parts taken from reference TRBV19 and TRBJ2-7, reads DGGITQSPKYLFRKEGQNVTLSCEQNLNHDAMYWYRQDPGQGLRLIYYSQIVNDFQKGDIAEGYSVSREKKESFPLTVTSAQKNPTAFYLCASSIYRDGPREQYFGPGTRLTVT.

As to this clone: At one end the junction does not follow the germline gene, possibly because of a read error. V gene TRBV28 combines with J gene TRBJ2-6; D is possibly TRBD1 (5 bases). Germline CDR1 and CDR2: MDHEN and SYDVKM. This CDR3 contains 17 residues. This chain's CDR3 is CASSSSGYSTGANVLTF. CDR3 bases: TGTGCCAGCAGTTCGTCAGGGTATTCAACTGGAGCCAACGTCCTGACTTTC.